This passage covers 21 T cell receptor beta chains from one sample sequenced in a study of response to subunit inactivated influenza vaccine. In TCRdb, the RT-PCR reads were re-called with MiXCR into one record per CDR3 protein. This sample has about 240,000 distinct CDR3 sequences, with 10% to 15% found just once. The specimen comprised non-naive T cells sorted from PBMCs, sampled less than 15 days before vaccination. The receptors here all came from a man aged 50-60 years who received an inactivated influenza vaccine.

The V call is TRBV12-3 or TRBV12-4, the J call TRBJ2-1; D may be TRBD2 (5 bases). V was clipped by 3 bases and J by 9 bases, with 6 bases between them. The CDR3 sequence is 11 residues long. CDR3 sequence (DNA): TGTGCCAGCAGTTTCAGCGGTGAGCAGTTCTTC. Translating gives CASSFSGEQFF.

This chain uses TRBV20-1 with TRBJ2-7; TRBD2 matches 7 bases. Germline values: CDR1 DFQATT, CDR2 SNEGSKA (reference sequence). The V gene end was trimmed by 0 bases and the J gene end by 3 bases; junction bases not matched to a gene: 8. CDR3 length equals 15 residues. CDR3 protein: CSARDRGREVYEQYF. The CDR3 region has the DNA TGCAGTGCTAGAGATCGGGGCCGGGAGGTCTACGAGCAGTACTTC.

The sample holds many counts of this clonotype. V is TRBV4-1 and J is TRBJ2-1, with D perhaps TRBD2 (6 bases). The CDR3 covers 17 residues. Per germline, CDR1 MGHRA and CDR2 YSYEKL. V was cut by 4 bases and J by 0 bases, with 16 bases left in between. CDR3 amino acids: CASSPREGRSSYNEQFF. As DNA, the CDR3 is TGCGCCAGCAGCCCGCGGGAAGGCAGAAGCTCCTACAATGAGCAGTTCTTC.

There are many counts of this clonotype. The CDR3, as DNA: TGTGCCAGCAATTCCGGGAGGACCTACGAGCAGTACTTC. It translates to CASNSGRTYEQYF. The V gene is TRBV7-9, the J gene TRBJ2-7, with 7 bases aligning to TRBD2. The CDR3 is 13 amino acids. V gave up 7 bases and J gave up 2 bases; unmatched junction bases: 5. Per the germline V gene, CDR1 is SEHNR and CDR2 is FQNEAQ (reference sequence).

This clonotype was picked up many times. This chain connects TRBV6-1 to TRBJ2-1; TRBD2 matches 7 bases. This CDR3 is built from 15 residues. V shed 6 bases and J 7 bases; nucleotides not matched to a gene: 12. Germline assignment: CDR1 MNHNS and CDR2 SASEGT. As DNA, the CDR3 is TGTGCCAGCAGCGTAGGACTAGAAGTTCAGAATGAGCAGTTCTTC. Translating gives CASSVGLEVQNEQFF.

This clonotype showed up just a few times. The chain links TRBV24-1 to TRBJ2-5; D is undetermined. V was pared by 4 bases and J by 5 bases, with 10 bases between. The CDR3 consists of 13 residues. The germline gives CDR1 KGHDR, CDR2 SFDVKD. The CDR3: CATSETGPETQYF. In DNA form, the CDR3 reads TGTGCCACCAGTGAGACCGGTCCTGAGACCCAGTACTTC.

This clonotype was found many times. This rearrangement joins TRBV4-3 to TRBJ1-2, with a tentative D call TRBD1 (5 bases). The CDR3 is 15 residues long. Germline CDR1 reads LGHNA; CDR2 reads YSLEER. V was clipped by 0 bases and J by 4 bases, with 12 bases between them. CDR3 in amino acids: CASSQDPDRSYGYTF. The DNA of the CDR3 is TGCGCCAGCAGCCAAGATCCCGACAGATCCTATGGCTACACCTTC.

This clonotype has more than one count but fewer than ten. CDR3 coding DNA: TGTGCCAGCAGCCAAGGGTTCTCCTTCAATCAGCCCCAGCATTTT. Protein: CASSQGFSFNQPQHF. This chain connects TRBV3-1 to TRBJ1-5; D is unresolved. V lost 1 base and J 3 bases, leaving 10 bases between the germline ends. Germline CDR1 LGHDT, CDR2 YNNKEL (reference sequence). The CDR3 consists of 15 residues.

This clonotype turned up a few times. The J gene is TRBJ1-2, the V gene TRBV7-8; no firm D call. Per the germline V gene, CDR1 is SGHVS and CDR2 is FQNEAQ. This CDR3 has 16 residues. Deletions cut 3 bases from V and 4 bases from J, with 18 bases between. CDR3 nucleotides: TGTGCCAGCAGCTTGGCGGAGGGTCGTTTTAGCTATGGCTACACCTTC. Translated: CASSLAEGRFSYGYTF.

Comment on this clonotype: A much larger clonotype is one base distant, so this may be a read error. The genes are TRBV18 and TRBJ2-7; D is ambiguous. CDR1 is KGHSH and CDR2 is LQKENI in the germline V gene. CDR3 length: 13 amino acids. Written as DNA, the CDR3 is TGTGCCGGCTCACCAGATTTTGGGAACGAGCAGTACTTC. Protein product: CAGSPDFGNEQYF. Drawing the rest from reference TRBV18 and TRBJ2-7, the complete variable domain is NAGVMQNPRHLVRRRGQEARLRCSPMKGHSHVYWYRQLPEEGLKFMVYLQKENIIDESGMPKERFSAEFPKEGPSILRIQQVVRGDSAAYFCAGSPDFGNEQYFGPGTRLTVT.

The chain couples TRBV28 to TRBJ2-7; 9 bases map to TRBD1. CDR1 MDHEN and CDR2 SYDVKM come from the germline V gene. Unmatched junction bases numbered 4, after V lost 1 base and J lost 0 bases. The CDR3 consists of 16 residues. In DNA form, the CDR3 reads TGTGCCAGCAGTTTATCCGGGACAGGGTACTCCTACGAGCAGTACTTC. Encoded protein: CASSLSGTGYSYEQYF. The full variable domain, its missing parts supplied by reference TRBV28 and TRBJ2-7, is DVKVTQSSRYLVKRTGEKVFLECVQDMDHENMFWYRQDPGLGLRLIYFSYDVKMKEKGDIPEGYSVSREKKERFSLILESASTNQTSMYLCASSLSGTGYSYEQYFGPGTRLTVT.

This clonotype was seen only a few times. V usage is TRBV4-2 and J usage is TRBJ2-5; D call uncertain. The V and J ends lost 4 bases and 5 bases respectively, with 20 bases between them. The CDR3 spans 16 residues. The germline CDR1 and CDR2 sequences are LGHNA and YNFKEQ. The CDR3 DNA is TGTGCCAGCAGCCGGTCCACCACCCCGGAGCGCGAGACCCAGTACTTC. It translates to CASSRSTTPERETQYF.

The gene calls are TRBV27 and TRBJ2-1; D is perhaps TRBD2 (5 bases). The V gene lost 3 bases and the J gene lost 9 bases, with 18 bases spanning the gap. The V gene's germline CDR1 is MNHEY and CDR2 SMNVEV (reference sequence). The CDR3 runs 15 residues. For the CDR3, the DNA is TGTGCCAGCAGTTTGGGAAGGGCAATCGGAGGTGAGCAGTTCTTC. It encodes CASSLGRAIGGEQFF.

This rearrangement joins TRBV19 to TRBJ2-1; D perhaps matches TRBD1 (5 bases). Germline V gene sequence: CDR1 LNHDA, CDR2 SQIVND (reference sequence). Trimming removed 7 bases at V and 0 bases at J, with 10 bases between. This CDR3 is 14 amino acids long. The CDR3 loop is CASKRQNSYNEQFF. As DNA, the CDR3 is TGTGCCAGTAAGCGACAGAACTCCTACAATGAGCAGTTCTTC.

This clonotype has just a few counts. At one end, the junction sequence differs from germline, possibly due to a read error. The chain uses TRBV2 and TRBJ1-1, with D unclear. The CDR3 sequence is 12 residues long. Germline V gene sequence: CDR1 SNHLY, CDR2 FYNNEI. The CDR3, as DNA: TGTGCAAGCAGGTTCATGAACACTGAAGCTTTCTTT. It encodes CASRFMNTEAFF.

This clonotype was observed at least ten times. The chain joins TRBV5-1 to TRBJ2-1, with D hard to call. V lost 0 bases and J lost 3, with 7 bases in between. The CDR3 spans 14 residues. The V gene's germline CDR1 is SGHRS and CDR2 YFSETQ. CDR3 bases: TGCGCCAGCAGCTTGGAGGCAAACTACAATGAGCAGTTCTTC. Protein: CASSLEANYNEQFF. Based on the CDR3 plus reference TRBV5-1 and TRBJ2-1, the full variable domain is KAGVTQTPRYLIKTRGQQVTLSCSPISGHRSVSWYQQTPGQGLQFLFEYFSETQRNKGNFPGRFSGRQFSNSRSEMNVSTLELGDSALYLCASSLEANYNEQFFGPGTRLTVL.

The CDR3 here is CASSSDPVQGSTYNSPLHF. In nucleotides, the CDR3 is TGCGCCAGCAGCTCAGACCCCGTCCAGGGGAGTACCTATAATTCACCCCTCCACTTT. The chain joins TRBV5-1 to TRBJ1-6; maybe TRBD1 (6 bases). The germline V gene has CDR1 SGHRS and CDR2 YFSETQ. V gave up 3 bases and J gave up 2 bases, with 21 bases separating them. CDR3 length: 19 amino acids. Full variable domain (remainder filled in from reference TRBV5-1 and TRBJ1-6): KAGVTQTPRYLIKTRGQQVTLSCSPISGHRSVSWYQQTPGQGLQFLFEYFSETQRNKGNFPGRFSGRQFSNSRSEMNVSTLELGDSALYLCASSSDPVQGSTYNSPLHFGNGTRLTVT.

The table lists this clonotype with many counts. The chain's CDR3 is CASREGLAGGPSDEQFF. The CDR3 DNA reads TGTGCCAGCAGGGAGGGACTAGCGGGAGGGCCCTCGGATGAGCAGTTCTTC. This sequence joins TRBV28 and TRBJ2-1; 16 bases align to TRBD2. The ends lost 6 bases at V and 8 bases at J; junction bases unmatched: 10. CDR1 and CDR2 from the germline V gene are MDHEN and SYDVKM. The CDR3 length is 17 residues.

The V gene is TRBV3-1, the J gene TRBJ1-1; D not resolved. This CDR3 region has 14 residues. Germline CDR1 and CDR2: LGHDT and YNNKEL (reference sequence). V was trimmed by 0 bases and J by 6 bases, leaving 11 bases between them. This chain's CDR3 is CASSQDVGRPEAFF. The CDR3 DNA follows: TGTGCCAGCAGCCAAGATGTCGGCAGACCTGAAGCTTTCTTT.

This sequence joins TRBV7-2 and TRBJ2-5; 7 nucleotides match TRBD2. V was clipped by 5 bases and J by 4 bases; unmatched bases: 10. The V gene's germline CDR1 is SGHTA and CDR2 FQGNSA. The CDR3 has 15 residues. CDR3 nucleotides: TGTGCCAGCAGCCGTACCGGGACTAACAGAGAGACCCAGTACTTC. This translates into CASSRTGTNRETQYF. Full variable domain (rest looked up from reference TRBV7-2 and TRBJ2-5): GAGVSQSPSNKVTEKGKDVELRCDPISGHTALYWYRQSLGQGLEFLIYFQGNSAPDKSGLPSDRFSAERTGGSVSTLTIQRTQQEDSAVYLCASSRTGTNRETQYFGPGTRLLVL.

This clonotype was recorded at least ten times. The chain uses TRBV12-3 or TRBV12-4 and TRBJ1-6; 8 nucleotides agree with TRBD1. The J segment lost 10 bases and the V segment lost 5 bases, leaving 10 bases of the junction unmatched. The CDR3 consists of 15 residues. The CDR3 bases are TGTGCCAGCAGTGAGCTACAGGGGGGAATCTCACCCCTCCACTTT. Amino acids: CASSELQGGISPLHF.